This TCR beta chain came from a study of response to subunit inactivated influenza vaccine. At least ten counts were recorded for this clonotype. The CDR3 totals 13 residues. Germline CDR1 and CDR2: KGHSH and LQKENI. Trimming at V came to 5 bases and at J to 8 bases, leaving 6 bases not matched to a gene. MiXCR, applied by TCRdb to the RT-PCR reads, yields one record per CDR3 protein. The profile shows about 540,000 distinct CDR3 sequences, roughly a quarter of them singletons. In addition, the sample was reused for a study of T cells expressing NK-cell markers. That paper states: Making the TCR beta cDNA relied on 5'RACE template switching with UMIs. Underlying the TCR beta repertoires were sorted CD3+CD56+NKG2C+, CD3+CD56+NKG2C- and CD3+CD56-NKG2C+ T cells. Out of eight donors sequenced, seven tested HCMV-seropositive and the remaining one seronegative.

This chain joins TRBV18 and TRBJ2-1; TRBD1 matches at 7 bases. This specimen consisted of CD4+ T cells sorted from PBMCs, obtained roughly 12 days after vaccination. This clonotype was obtained from a man in his forties or fifties who received an inactivated influenza vaccine. The chain's CDR3 is CASSTRQGDEQFF. CDR3 in DNA: TGTGCCAGCTCAACTCGACAGGGCGATGAGCAGTTCTTC. Filled out from reference TRBV18 and TRBJ2-1, the complete variable domain reads NAGVMQNPRHLVRRRGQEARLRCSPMKGHSHVYWYRQLPEEGLKFMVYLQKENIIDESGMPKERFSAEFPKEGPSILRIQQVVRGDSAAYFCASSTRQGDEQFFGPGTRLTVL.